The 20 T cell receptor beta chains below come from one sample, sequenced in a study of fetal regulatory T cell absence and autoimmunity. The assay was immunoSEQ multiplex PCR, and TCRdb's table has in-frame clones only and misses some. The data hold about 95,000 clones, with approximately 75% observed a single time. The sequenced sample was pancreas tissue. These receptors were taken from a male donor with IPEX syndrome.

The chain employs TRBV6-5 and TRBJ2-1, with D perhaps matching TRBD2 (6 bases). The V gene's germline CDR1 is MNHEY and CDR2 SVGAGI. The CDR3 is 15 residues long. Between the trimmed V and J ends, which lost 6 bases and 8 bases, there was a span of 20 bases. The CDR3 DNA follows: TGTGCCAGCAGAGCTAGCGTATCCCCAAAGGATGAGCAGTTCTTC. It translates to CASRASVSPKDEQFF.

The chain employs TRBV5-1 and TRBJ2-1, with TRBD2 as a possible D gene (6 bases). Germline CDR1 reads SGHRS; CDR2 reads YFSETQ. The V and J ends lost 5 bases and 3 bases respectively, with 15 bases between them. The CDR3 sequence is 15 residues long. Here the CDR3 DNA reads TGCGCCAGCAGGAAAACGGGACTTTACTACAATGAGCAGTTCTTC. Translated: CASRKTGLYYNEQFF.

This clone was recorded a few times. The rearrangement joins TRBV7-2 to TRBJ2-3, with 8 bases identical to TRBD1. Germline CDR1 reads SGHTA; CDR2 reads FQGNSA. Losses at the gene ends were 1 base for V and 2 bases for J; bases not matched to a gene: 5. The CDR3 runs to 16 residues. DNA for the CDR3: TGTGCCAGCAGCTTAGTCAGGGGGCGGAACACAGATACGCAGTATTTT. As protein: CASSLVRGRNTDTQYF.

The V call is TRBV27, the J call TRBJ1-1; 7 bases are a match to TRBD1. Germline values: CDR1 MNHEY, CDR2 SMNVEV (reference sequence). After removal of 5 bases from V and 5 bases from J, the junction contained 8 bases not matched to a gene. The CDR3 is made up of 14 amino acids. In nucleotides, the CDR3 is TGTGCCAGCAGTCCGACAGGGCGGGAGACTGAAGCTTTCTTT. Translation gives CASSPTGRETEAFF.

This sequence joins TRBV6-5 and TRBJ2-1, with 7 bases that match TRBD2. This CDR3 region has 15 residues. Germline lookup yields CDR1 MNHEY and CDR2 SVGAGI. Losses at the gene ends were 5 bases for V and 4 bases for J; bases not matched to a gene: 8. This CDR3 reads CASSPSGGGYNEQFF. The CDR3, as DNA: TGTGCCAGCAGTCCCTCGGGGGGTGGGTACAATGAGCAGTTCTTC.

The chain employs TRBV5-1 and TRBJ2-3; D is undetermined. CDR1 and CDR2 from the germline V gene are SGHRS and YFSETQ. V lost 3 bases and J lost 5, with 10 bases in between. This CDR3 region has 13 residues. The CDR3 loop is CASSWGRRDTQYF. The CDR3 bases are TGCGCCAGCAGCTGGGGTAGGAGAGATACGCAGTATTTT.

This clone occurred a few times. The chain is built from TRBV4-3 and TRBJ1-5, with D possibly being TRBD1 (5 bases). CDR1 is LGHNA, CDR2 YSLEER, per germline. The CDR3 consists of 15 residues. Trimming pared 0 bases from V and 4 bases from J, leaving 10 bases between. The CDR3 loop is CASSQDVGVNQPQHF. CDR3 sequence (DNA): TGCGCCAGCAGCCAAGACGTGGGGGTTAATCAGCCCCAGCATTTT.

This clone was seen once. The CDR3 loop reads CASSYGTSSTDTQYF. The DNA of the CDR3 is TGTGCCAGCAGCTATGGGACATCTAGCACAGATACGCAGTATTTT. The rearrangement uses TRBV5-6 and TRBJ2-3; the D gene is possibly TRBD1 (6 bases). V shed 3 bases and J shed 0 bases, with 11 bases lying between them. The CDR3 sequence is 15 residues long. CDR1 SGHDT and CDR2 YYEEEE come from the germline V gene. The complete variable domain, with remaining parts taken from reference TRBV5-6 and TRBJ2-3, reads DAGVTQSPTHLIKTRGQQVTLRCSPKSGHDTVSWYQQALGQGPQFIFQYYEEEERQRGNFPDRFSGHQFPNYSSELNVNALLLGDSALYLCASSYGTSSTDTQYFGPGTRLTVL.

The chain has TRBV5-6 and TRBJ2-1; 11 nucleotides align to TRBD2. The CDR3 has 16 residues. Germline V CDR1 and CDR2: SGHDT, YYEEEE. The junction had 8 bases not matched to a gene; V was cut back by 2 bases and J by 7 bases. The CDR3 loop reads CASSFRYSGRENEQFF. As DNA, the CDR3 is TGTGCCAGCAGCTTTAGGTATAGCGGGAGGGAGAATGAGCAGTTCTTC.

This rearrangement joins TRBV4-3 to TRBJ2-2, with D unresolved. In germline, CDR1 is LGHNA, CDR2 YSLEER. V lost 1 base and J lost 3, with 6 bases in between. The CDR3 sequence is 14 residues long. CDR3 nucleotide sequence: TGCGCCAGCAGCCAAGGGCTTCACACCGGGGAGCTGTTTTTT. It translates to CASSQGLHTGELFF.

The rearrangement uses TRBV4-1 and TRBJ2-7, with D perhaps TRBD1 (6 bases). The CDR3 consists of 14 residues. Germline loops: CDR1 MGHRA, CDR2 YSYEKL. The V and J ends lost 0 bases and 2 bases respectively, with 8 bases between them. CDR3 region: CASSQETGPYEQYF. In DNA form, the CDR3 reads TGCGCCAGCAGCCAAGAGACAGGCCCCTACGAGCAGTACTTC.

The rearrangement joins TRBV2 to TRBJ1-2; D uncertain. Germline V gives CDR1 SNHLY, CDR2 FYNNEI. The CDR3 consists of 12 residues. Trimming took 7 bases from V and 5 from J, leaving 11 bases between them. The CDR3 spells CASNGDGYGYTF. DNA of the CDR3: TGTGCCAGCAACGGAGATGGGTATGGCTACACCTTC.

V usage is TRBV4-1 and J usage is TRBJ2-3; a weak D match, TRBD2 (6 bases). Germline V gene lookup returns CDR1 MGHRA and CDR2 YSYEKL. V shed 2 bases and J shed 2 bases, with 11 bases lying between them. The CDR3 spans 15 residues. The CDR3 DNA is TGCGCCAGCAGCCAACGGGGACTGATCACAGATACGCAGTATTTT. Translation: CASSQRGLITDTQYF.

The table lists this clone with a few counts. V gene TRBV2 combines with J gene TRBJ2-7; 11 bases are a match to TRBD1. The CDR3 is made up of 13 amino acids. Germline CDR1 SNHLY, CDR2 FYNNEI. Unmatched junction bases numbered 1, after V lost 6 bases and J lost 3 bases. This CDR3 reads CASRGQGGYEQYF. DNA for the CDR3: TGTGCCAGCAGGGGACAGGGGGGCTACGAGCAGTACTTC.

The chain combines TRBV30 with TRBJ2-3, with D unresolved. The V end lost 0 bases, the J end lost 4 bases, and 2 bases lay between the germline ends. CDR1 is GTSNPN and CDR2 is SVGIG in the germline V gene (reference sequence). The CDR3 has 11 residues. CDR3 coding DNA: TGTGCCTGGAGTGTGTCAGATACGCAGTATTTT. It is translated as CAWSVSDTQYF.

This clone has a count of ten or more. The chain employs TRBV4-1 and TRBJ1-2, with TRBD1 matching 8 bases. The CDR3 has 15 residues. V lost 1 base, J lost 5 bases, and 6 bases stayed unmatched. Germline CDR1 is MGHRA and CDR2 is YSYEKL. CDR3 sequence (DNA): TGCGCCAGCAGCCAAGTTACAGGGGGACGTTATGGCTACACCTTC. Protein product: CASSQVTGGRYGYTF.

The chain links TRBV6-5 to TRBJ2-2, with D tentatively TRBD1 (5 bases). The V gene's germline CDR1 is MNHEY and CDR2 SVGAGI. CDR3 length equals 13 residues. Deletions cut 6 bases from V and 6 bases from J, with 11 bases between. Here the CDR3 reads CASSPGFAGELFF. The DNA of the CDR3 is TGTGCCAGCAGCCCAGGGTTCGCCGGGGAGCTGTTTTTT.

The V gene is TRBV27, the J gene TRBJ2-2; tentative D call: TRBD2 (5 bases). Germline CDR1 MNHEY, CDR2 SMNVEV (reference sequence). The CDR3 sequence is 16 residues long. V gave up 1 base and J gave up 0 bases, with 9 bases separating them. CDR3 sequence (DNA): TGTGCCAGCAGTTTATTGGTGGGAGCGAACACCGGGGAGCTGTTTTTT. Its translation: CASSLLVGANTGELFF.

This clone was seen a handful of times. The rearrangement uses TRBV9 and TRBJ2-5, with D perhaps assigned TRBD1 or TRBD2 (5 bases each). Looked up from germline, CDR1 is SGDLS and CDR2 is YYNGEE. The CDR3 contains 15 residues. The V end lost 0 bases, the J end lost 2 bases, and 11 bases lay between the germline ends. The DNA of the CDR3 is TGTGCCAGCAGCGTAGGTGGGGGAAGGCAAGAGACCCAGTACTTC. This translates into CASSVGGGRQETQYF. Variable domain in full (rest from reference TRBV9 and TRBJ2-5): DSGVTQTPKHLITATGQRVTLRCSPRSGDLSVYWYQQSLDQGLQFLIQYYNGEERAKGNILERFSAQQFPDLHSELNLSSLELGDSALYFCASSVGGGRQETQYFGPGTRLLVL.

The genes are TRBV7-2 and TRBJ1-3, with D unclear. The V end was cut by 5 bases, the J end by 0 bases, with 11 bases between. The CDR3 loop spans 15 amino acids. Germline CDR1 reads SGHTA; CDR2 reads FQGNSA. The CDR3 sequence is CASSRSHTSGNTIYF. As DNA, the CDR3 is TGTGCCAGCAGCCGATCCCACACCTCTGGAAACACCATATATTTT. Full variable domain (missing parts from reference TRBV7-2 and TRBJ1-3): GAGVSQSPSNKVTEKGKDVELRCDPISGHTALYWYRQSLGQGLEFLIYFQGNSAPDKSGLPSDRFSAERTGGSVSTLTIQRTQQEDSAVYLCASSRSHTSGNTIYFGEGSWLTVV.